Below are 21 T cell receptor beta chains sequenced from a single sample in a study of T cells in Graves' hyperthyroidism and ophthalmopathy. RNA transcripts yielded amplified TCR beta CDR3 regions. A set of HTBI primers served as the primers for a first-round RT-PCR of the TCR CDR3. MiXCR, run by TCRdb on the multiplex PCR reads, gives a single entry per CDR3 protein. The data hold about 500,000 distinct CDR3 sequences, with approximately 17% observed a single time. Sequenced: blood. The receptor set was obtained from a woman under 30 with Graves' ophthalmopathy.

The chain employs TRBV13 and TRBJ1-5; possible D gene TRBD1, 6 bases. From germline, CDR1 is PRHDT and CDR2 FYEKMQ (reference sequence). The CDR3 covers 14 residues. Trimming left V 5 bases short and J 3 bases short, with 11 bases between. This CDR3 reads CASSPRGLNQPQHF. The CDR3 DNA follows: TGTGCCAGCAGCCCACGGGGGCTCAATCAGCCCCAGCATTTT.

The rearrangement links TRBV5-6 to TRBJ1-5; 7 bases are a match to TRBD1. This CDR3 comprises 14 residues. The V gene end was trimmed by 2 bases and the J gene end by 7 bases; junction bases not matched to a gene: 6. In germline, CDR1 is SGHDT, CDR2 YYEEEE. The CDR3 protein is CASSFGQVSQPQHF. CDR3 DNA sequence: TGTGCCAGCAGCTTCGGACAGGTCAGCCAGCCCCAGCATTTT.

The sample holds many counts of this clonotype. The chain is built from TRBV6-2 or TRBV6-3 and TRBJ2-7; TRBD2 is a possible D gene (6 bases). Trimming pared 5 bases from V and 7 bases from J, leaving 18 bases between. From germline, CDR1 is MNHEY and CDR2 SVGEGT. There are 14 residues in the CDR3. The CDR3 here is CASSQLAGTGEQYF. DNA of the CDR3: TGTGCCAGCAGTCAATTGGCAGGGACTGGAGAGCAGTACTTC.

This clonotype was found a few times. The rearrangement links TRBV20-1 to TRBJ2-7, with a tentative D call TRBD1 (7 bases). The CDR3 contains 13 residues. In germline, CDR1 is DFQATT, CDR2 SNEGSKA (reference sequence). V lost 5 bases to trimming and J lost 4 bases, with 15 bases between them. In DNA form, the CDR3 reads TGCAGTGCTGCCAACCAGGGGGGATACGAGCAGTACTTC. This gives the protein CSAANQGGYEQYF.

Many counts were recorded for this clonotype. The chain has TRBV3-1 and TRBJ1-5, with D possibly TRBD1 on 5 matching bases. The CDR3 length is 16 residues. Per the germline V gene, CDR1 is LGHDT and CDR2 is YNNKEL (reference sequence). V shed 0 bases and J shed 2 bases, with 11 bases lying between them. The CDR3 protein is CASSQDMGEGNQPQHF. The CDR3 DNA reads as TGTGCCAGCAGCCAAGATATGGGGGAAGGCAATCAGCCCCAGCATTTT.

For the CDR3, the DNA is TGTGCCAGCAGTGACGCACTTTCTTACACCTTC. Protein product: CASSDALSYTF. The V call is TRBV25-1, the J call TRBJ1-2; no definite D call. Per the germline V gene, CDR1 is MGHDK and CDR2 is SYGVNS. The CDR3 spans 11 residues. V lost 3 bases to trimming and J lost 11 bases, with 10 bases between them.

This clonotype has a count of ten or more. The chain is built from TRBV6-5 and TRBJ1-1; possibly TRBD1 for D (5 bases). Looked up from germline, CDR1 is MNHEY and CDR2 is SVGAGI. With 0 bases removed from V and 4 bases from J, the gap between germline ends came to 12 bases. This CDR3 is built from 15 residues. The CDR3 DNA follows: TGTGCCAGCAGTTACTCCTCCCCGGGGGGCACTGAAGCTTTCTTT. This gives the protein CASSYSSPGGTEAFF.

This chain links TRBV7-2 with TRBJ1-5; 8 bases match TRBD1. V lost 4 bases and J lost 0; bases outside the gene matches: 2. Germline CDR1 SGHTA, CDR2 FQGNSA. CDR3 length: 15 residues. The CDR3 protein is CASSSTGVSNQPQHF. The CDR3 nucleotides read TGTGCCAGCAGCTCGACAGGGGTTAGCAATCAGCCCCAGCATTTT.

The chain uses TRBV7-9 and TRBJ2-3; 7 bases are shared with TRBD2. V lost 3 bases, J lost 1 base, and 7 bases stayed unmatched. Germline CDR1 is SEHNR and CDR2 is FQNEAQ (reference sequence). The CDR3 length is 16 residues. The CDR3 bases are TGTGCCAGCAGCTTTTCGGGCGGGAGACGCACAGATACGCAGTATTTT. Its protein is CASSFSGGRRTDTQYF.

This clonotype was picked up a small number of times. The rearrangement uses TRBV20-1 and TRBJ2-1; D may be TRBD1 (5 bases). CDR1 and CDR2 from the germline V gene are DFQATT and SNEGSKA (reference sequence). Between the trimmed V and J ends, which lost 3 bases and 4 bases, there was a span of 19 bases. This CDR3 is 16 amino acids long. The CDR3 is CSARPAGHQLYNEQFF. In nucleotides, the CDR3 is TGCAGTGCTAGGCCTGCCGGACATCAACTTTACAATGAGCAGTTCTTC.

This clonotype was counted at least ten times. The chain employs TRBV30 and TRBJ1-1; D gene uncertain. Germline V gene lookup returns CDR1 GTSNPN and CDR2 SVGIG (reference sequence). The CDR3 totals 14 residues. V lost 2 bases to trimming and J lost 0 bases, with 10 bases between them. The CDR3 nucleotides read TGTGCCTGGAGTCTGAACAGTCTGAACACTGAAGCTTTCTTT. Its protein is CAWSLNSLNTEAFF.

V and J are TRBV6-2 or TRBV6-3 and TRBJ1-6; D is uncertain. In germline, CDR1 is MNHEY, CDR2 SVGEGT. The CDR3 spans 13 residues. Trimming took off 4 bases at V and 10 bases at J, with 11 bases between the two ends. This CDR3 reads CASSSNENSPLHF. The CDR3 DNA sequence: TGTGCCAGCAGTTCTAATGAGAACTCACCCCTCCACTTT.

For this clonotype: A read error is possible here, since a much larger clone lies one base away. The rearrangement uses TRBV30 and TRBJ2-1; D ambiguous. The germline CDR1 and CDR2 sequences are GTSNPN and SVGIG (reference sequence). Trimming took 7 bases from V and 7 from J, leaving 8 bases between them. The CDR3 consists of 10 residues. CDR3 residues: CASQQNEQFF. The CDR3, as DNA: TGTGCCTCCCAACAGAATGAGCAGTTCTTC.

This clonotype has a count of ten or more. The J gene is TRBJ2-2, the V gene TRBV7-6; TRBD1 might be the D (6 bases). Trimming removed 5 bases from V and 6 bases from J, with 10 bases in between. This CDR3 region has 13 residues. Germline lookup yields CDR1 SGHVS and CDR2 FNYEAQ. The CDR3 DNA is TGTGCCAGCAGCCTTCACAGGGCCGGGGAGCTGTTTTTT. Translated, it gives CASSLHRAGELFF.

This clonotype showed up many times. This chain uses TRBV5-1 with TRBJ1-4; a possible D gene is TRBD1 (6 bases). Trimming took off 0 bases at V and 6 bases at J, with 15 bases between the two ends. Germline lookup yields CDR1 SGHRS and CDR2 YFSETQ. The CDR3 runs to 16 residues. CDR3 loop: CASSLEGGGFDEKLFF. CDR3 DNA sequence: TGCGCCAGCAGCTTGGAAGGGGGAGGTTTCGATGAAAAACTGTTTTTT. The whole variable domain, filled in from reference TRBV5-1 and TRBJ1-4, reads KAGVTQTPRYLIKTRGQQVTLSCSPISGHRSVSWYQQTPGQGLQFLFEYFSETQRNKGNFPGRFSGRQFSNSRSEMNVSTLELGDSALYLCASSLEGGGFDEKLFFGSGTQLSVL.

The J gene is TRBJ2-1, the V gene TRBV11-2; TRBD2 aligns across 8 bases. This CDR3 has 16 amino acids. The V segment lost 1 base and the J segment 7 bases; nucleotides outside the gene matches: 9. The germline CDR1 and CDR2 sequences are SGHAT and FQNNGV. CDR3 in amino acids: CASSLVIGRAGNEQFF. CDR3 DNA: TGTGCCAGCAGCTTAGTAATCGGGAGGGCCGGTAATGAGCAGTTCTTC.

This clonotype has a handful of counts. The CDR3 reads CARTRGGGFYEQYF. The CDR3 DNA reads TGTGCCAGGACGCGGGGGGGTGGATTCTACGAGCAGTACTTC. The chain joins TRBV6-9 to TRBJ2-7, with 9 nucleotides matching TRBD2. The germline V gene encodes CDR1 MNHGY and CDR2 SVAAGI. CDR3 length equals 14 residues. V lost 9 bases to trimming and J lost 3 bases; unmatched junction nucleotides: 9.

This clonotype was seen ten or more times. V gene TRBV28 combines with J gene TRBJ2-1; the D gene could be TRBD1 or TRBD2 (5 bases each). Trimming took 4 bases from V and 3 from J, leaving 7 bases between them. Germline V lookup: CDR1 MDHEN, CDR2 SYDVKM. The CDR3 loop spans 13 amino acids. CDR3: CASSWDGYNEQFF. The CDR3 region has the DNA TGTGCCAGCAGTTGGGACGGCTACAATGAGCAGTTCTTC. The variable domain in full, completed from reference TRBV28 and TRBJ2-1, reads DVKVTQSSRYLVKRTGEKVFLECVQDMDHENMFWYRQDPGLGLRLIYFSYDVKMKEKGDIPEGYSVSREKKERFSLILESASTNQTSMYLCASSWDGYNEQFFGPGTRLTVL.

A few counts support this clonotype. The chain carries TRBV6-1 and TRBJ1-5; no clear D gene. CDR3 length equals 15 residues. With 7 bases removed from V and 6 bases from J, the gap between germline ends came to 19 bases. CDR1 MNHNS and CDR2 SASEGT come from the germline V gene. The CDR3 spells CASTKGDREGQPQHF. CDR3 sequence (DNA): TGTGCCAGCACTAAGGGTGATAGGGAAGGTCAGCCCCAGCATTTT.

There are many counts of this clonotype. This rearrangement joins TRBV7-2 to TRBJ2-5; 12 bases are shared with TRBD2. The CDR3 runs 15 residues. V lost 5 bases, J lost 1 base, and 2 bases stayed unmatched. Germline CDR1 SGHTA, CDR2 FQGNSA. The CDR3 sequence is CASSTGLAGQETQYF. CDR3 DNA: TGTGCCAGCAGCACGGGACTAGCGGGCCAAGAGACCCAGTACTTC.

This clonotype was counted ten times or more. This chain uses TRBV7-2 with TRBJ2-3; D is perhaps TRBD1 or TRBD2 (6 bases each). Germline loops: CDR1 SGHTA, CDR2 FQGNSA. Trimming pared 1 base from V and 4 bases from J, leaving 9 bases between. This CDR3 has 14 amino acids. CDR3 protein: CASSLDRGADTQYF. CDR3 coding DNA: TGTGCCAGCAGCTTAGATAGGGGGGCAGATACGCAGTATTTT.